These 21 T cell receptor beta chains originate from one sample sequenced in a study of OX40 agonist ivuxolimab in advanced cancers. Here immunoSEQ multiplex PCR was the method, and the copy in TCRdb shows in-frame clones only, minus some. This sample has under 70,000 clones, with 75% to 90% found just once. Material: CD4+ or CD8+ T cells sorted from blood, obtained in a trial of the OX40 agonist ivuxolimab. Receptors were obtained from an adult with an advanced solid tumor such as melanoma, head and neck, liver or kidney cancer.

The CDR3 reads CASSPNIYEQYF. In DNA, the CDR3 is TGTGCCAGCTCACCCAACATCTACGAGCAGTACTTC. The J gene is TRBJ2-7, the V gene TRBV18, with D uncertain. The CDR3 contains 12 residues. V was pared by 3 bases and J by 3 bases, with 6 bases between. Germline V gives CDR1 KGHSH, CDR2 LQKENI. Based on the CDR3 plus reference TRBV18 and TRBJ2-7, the full variable domain is NAGVMQNPRHLVRRRGQEARLRCSPMKGHSHVYWYRQLPEEGLKFMVYLQKENIIDESGMPKERFSAEFPKEGPSILRIQQVVRGDSAAYFCASSPNIYEQYFGPGTRLTVT.

This clone was picked up one time. This sequence joins TRBV6-6 and TRBJ1-2; possible D gene TRBD1, 5 bases. This CDR3 is built from 15 residues. Trimming stripped 6 bases from V and 1 base from J, with 15 bases between. CDR1 and CDR2 from the germline V gene are MNHNY and SVGAGI (reference sequence). The CDR3 sequence is CASRPPWDLNYGYTF. The CDR3 DNA reads as TGTGCCAGCAGGCCACCTTGGGACCTTAACTATGGCTACACCTTC.

The chain joins TRBV2 to TRBJ1-4; 7 positions match TRBD1. With 8 bases clipped from V and 4 bases from J, the junction kept 7 bases outside the gene matches. CDR3 length: 14 residues. Germline-derived CDR1 and CDR2 are SNHLY and FYNNEI. The DNA for the CDR3 is TGTGCCAGCCTGCCGGGACAGAATAATGAAAAACTGTTTTTT. Residues: CASLPGQNNEKLFF.

The chain links TRBV16 to TRBJ1-1; D unclear. Between the trimmed V and J ends, which lost 8 bases and 1 base, there was a span of 11 bases. The CDR3 totals 13 residues. The V gene's germline CDR1 is KGHSY and CDR2 FQNENV. As DNA, the CDR3 is TGTGCCAGCGGCAGCCGGCGGAACACTGAAGCTTTCTTT. Protein sequence: CASGSRRNTEAFF.

The V gene is TRBV2, the J gene TRBJ1-1, with D hard to call. Germline V gene lookup returns CDR1 SNHLY and CDR2 FYNNEI. The CDR3 is 13 residues long. Trimming cost V 4 bases and J 3 bases, with 9 bases left between them. CDR3 sequence: CASSGEQDTEAFF. As DNA, the CDR3 is TGTGCCAGCAGTGGGGAGCAAGACACTGAAGCTTTCTTT.

The chain links TRBV19 to TRBJ1-1; 8 bases are shared with TRBD1. Per germline, CDR1 LNHDA and CDR2 SQIVND (reference sequence). The V and J ends lost 5 bases and 1 base, in that order; junction bases with no gene match: 3. The CDR3 is 14 residues long. The CDR3 sequence: CASSLGTGNTEAFF. The CDR3 DNA reads TGTGCCAGTAGTCTGGGGACAGGGAACACTGAAGCTTTCTTT.

The chain has TRBV28 and TRBJ2-5; 10 bases line up with TRBD2. The DNA end is a closer match to TRBJ2-7, so the J assignment may be wrong. Germline values: CDR1 MDHEN, CDR2 SYDVKM. The CDR3 contains 16 residues. In nucleotides, the CDR3 is TGTGCCAGCAGTCTCGCCCTTAGCGGGGGGACCTACGAGCAGTACTTC. It encodes CASSLALSGGTYEQYF.

The V gene is TRBV2, the J gene TRBJ2-3; 7 bases match TRBD1. V lost 7 bases, J lost 9 bases, and 4 bases stayed unmatched. Germline CDR1 and CDR2: SNHLY and FYNNEI. There are 11 residues in the CDR3. As DNA, the CDR3 is TGTGCCAGCACCCGGACAGGAACGCAGTATTTT. Amino acids: CASTRTGTQYF.

The CDR3 DNA reads as TGTGCCAGCAGCTTATCGGACAGGGCAGGTCAGCCCCAGCATTTT. Amino acid sequence: CASSLSDRAGQPQHF. The chain links TRBV13 to TRBJ1-5; the match to TRBD1 covers 8 bases. Trimming took 2 bases from V and 6 from J; bases not matched to a gene: 6. This CDR3 region has 15 residues. Germline V lookup: CDR1 PRHDT, CDR2 FYEKMQ (reference sequence).

This chain connects TRBV28 to TRBJ1-4; 7 positions agree with TRBD1. CDR3 length equals 14 residues. The germline V gene encodes CDR1 MDHEN and CDR2 SYDVKM. The V gene end was trimmed by 8 bases and the J gene end by 4 bases; junction bases not matched to a gene: 7. The CDR3 DNA reads TGTGCCAGCGCCTTGGGACAGTATAATGAAAAACTGTTTTTT. Amino acid sequence: CASALGQYNEKLFF.

The V gene is TRBV15, the J gene TRBJ2-3, with D unclear. V was trimmed by 6 bases and J by 0 bases, leaving 13 bases between them. The CDR3 is 15 amino acids. CDR1 LNHNV and CDR2 YYDKDF come from the germline V gene (reference sequence). CDR3 bases: TGTGCCACCAGTCCCGACATACTAAGCACAGATACGCAGTATTTT. Amino acid sequence: CATSPDILSTDTQYF.

V usage is TRBV5-6 and J usage is TRBJ1-2; D is unclear. Trimming stripped 0 bases from V and 3 bases from J, with 6 bases between. This CDR3 has 13 amino acids. Germline CDR1 is SGHDT and CDR2 is YYEEEE. CDR3 protein: CASSLGGDYGYTF. Here the CDR3 DNA reads TGTGCCAGCAGCTTGGGAGGCGACTATGGCTACACCTTC. Full variable domain (remainder filled in from reference TRBV5-6 and TRBJ1-2): DAGVTQSPTHLIKTRGQQVTLRCSPKSGHDTVSWYQQALGQGPQFIFQYYEEEERQRGNFPDRFSGHQFPNYSSELNVNALLLGDSALYLCASSLGGDYGYTFGSGTRLTVV.

The chain couples TRBV16 to TRBJ2-1; possibly TRBD1 or TRBD2 for D (5 bases each). With 4 bases removed from V and 4 bases from J, the gap between germline ends came to 14 bases. The CDR3 totals 15 residues. CDR1 KGHSY and CDR2 FQNENV come from the germline V gene. CDR3: CASSPEAGRYNEQFF. CDR3 DNA: TGTGCCAGCAGCCCGGAGGCAGGGCGTTACAATGAGCAGTTCTTC.

This rearrangement joins TRBV29-1 to TRBJ2-1, with TRBD1 matching over 9 bases. Germline values: CDR1 SQVTM, CDR2 ANQGSEA. The junction had 6 bases not matched to a gene; V was cut back by 6 bases and J by 9 bases. The CDR3 covers 12 residues. The CDR3 region is CSVRTGGTEQFF. The CDR3 region has the DNA TGCAGCGTCAGAACAGGGGGCACTGAGCAGTTCTTC.

This rearrangement joins TRBV18 to TRBJ2-7; the D call may be TRBD1 or TRBD2 (5 bases each). This CDR3 has 14 amino acids. Germline loops: CDR1 KGHSH, CDR2 LQKENI. The V gene lost 3 bases and the J gene lost 4 bases, with 13 bases spanning the gap. The CDR3 DNA sequence: TGTGCCAGCTCACCCCCGGGACGGAATTACGAGCAGTACTTC. Its translation is CASSPPGRNYEQYF.

The genes are TRBV27 and TRBJ2-2; the D gene is possibly TRBD1 (5 bases). This CDR3 contains 15 residues. The V and J ends lost 3 bases and 2 bases respectively, with 10 bases between them. CDR1 MNHEY and CDR2 SMNVEV come from the germline V gene (reference sequence). CDR3 DNA: TGTGCCAGCAGTTTTCGGACACCTAACACCGGGGAGCTGTTTTTT. It codes for CASSFRTPNTGELFF.

This clone was detected once. The chain employs TRBV28 and TRBJ2-7; no reliable D call. The V gene's germline CDR1 is MDHEN and CDR2 SYDVKM. This CDR3 is 12 amino acids long. Deletions cut 7 bases from V and 4 bases from J, with 11 bases between. The CDR3 is CASNSRRYEQYF. CDR3 nucleotides: TGTGCCAGCAATAGCAGGAGATACGAGCAGTACTTC.

This clone has just one count. Here the CDR3 reads CASSYRVQETQYF. In DNA, the CDR3 is TGCGCCAGCAGCTACAGGGTTCAAGAGACCCAGTACTTC. This rearrangement joins TRBV5-1 to TRBJ2-5, with D maybe TRBD1 (6 bases). Germline lookup yields CDR1 SGHRS and CDR2 YFSETQ. CDR3 size: 13 residues. The V gene lost 3 bases and the J gene lost 2 bases, with 8 bases spanning the gap.

V and J are TRBV9 and TRBJ2-1; possible D gene TRBD2, 5 bases. Between the trimmed V and J ends, which lost 6 bases and 1 base, there was a span of 14 bases. Germline V gene data show CDR1 as SGDLS and CDR2 as YYNGEE. This CDR3 has 15 residues. CDR3 bases: TGTGCCAGCACCTCCAGCGGAAGTTCCTACAATGAGCAGTTCTTC. As protein: CASTSSGSSYNEQFF.

The V gene is TRBV7-2, the J gene TRBJ2-7; TRBD2 aligns across 10 bases. The CDR3 is 16 residues long. Looked up from germline, CDR1 is SGHTA and CDR2 is FQGNSA. With 3 bases clipped from V and 0 bases from J, the junction kept 5 bases outside the gene matches. CDR3 bases: TGTGCCAGCAGCTTGACTAGCGGGCAGTCCTCCTACGAGCAGTACTTC. Its protein is CASSLTSGQSSYEQYF. The full variable domain, with the rest looked up from reference TRBV7-2 and TRBJ2-7, is GAGVSQSPSNKVTEKGKDVELRCDPISGHTALYWYRQSLGQGLEFLIYFQGNSAPDKSGLPSDRFSAERTGGSVSTLTIQRTQQEDSAVYLCASSLTSGQSSYEQYFGPGTRLTVT.

The chain recombines TRBV7-6 with TRBJ2-7, with D uncertain. CDR1 SGHVS and CDR2 FNYEAQ come from the germline V gene. The CDR3 runs 13 residues. V was cut by 1 base and J by 6 bases, with 10 bases left in between. The CDR3 DNA follows: TGTGCCAGCAGCTTAGAAGCTACCCTCGAGCAGTACTTC. Translating gives CASSLEATLEQYF. Full variable domain (remainder filled in from reference TRBV7-6 and TRBJ2-7): GAGVSQSPRYKVTKRGQDVALRCDPISGHVSLYWYRQALGQGPEFLTYFNYEAQQDKSGLPNDRFSAERPEGSISTLTIQRTEQRDSAMYRCASSLEATLEQYFGPGTRLTVT.